One T cell receptor beta chain is described in this entry. Possible read error: a much larger clone is one base away. These data originate in a study of neurological immune-mediated disorders. Per the germline V gene, CDR1 is SGDLS and CDR2 is YYNGEE. There are 20 residues in the CDR3. The V gene lost 0 bases and the J gene lost 4 bases, with 26 bases spanning the gap. The cDNA was synthesized by 5'RACE incorporating 10-nucleotide random UMIs. TCRdb passed the 5' RACE reads through MiXCR, listing each CDR3 protein once. Of tens of thousands of distinct CDR3 sequences listed, 15% to 20% are singletons. The sequencing input was PBMCs. The rearrangement joins TRBV9 to TRBJ2-1; TRBD1 or TRBD2 may be the D gene (6 bases each). The receptor's source is a woman between 40 and 55 years old in good health. The CDR3 protein is CASSVGLGLEGGEWYNEQFF. CDR3 bases: TGTGCCAGCAGCGTAGGGTTGGGGCTAGAGGGGGGAGAGTGGTACAATGAGCAGTTCTTC.